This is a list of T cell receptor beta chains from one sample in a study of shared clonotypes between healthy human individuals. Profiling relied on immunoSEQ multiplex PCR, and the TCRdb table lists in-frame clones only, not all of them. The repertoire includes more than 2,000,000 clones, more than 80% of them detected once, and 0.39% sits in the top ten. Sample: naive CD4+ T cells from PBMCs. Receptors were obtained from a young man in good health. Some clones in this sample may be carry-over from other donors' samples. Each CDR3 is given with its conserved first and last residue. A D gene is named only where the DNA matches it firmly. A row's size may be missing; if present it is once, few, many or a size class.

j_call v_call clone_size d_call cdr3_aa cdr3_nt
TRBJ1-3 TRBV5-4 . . CASGTGGNTIYF TGTGCCAGCGGGACTGGTGGAAACACCATATATTTT
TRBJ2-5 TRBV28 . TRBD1 CASSLQGAGETQYF TGTGCCAGCAGTTTGCAGGGGGCAGGGGAGACCCAGTACTTC
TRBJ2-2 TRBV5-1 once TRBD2 CASRWIAGGTTGELFF TGCGCCAGCAGGTGGATAGCGGGAGGTACGACCGGGGAGCTGTTTTTT
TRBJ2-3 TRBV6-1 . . CASSEAEQGILTDTQYF TGTGCCAGCAGTGAAGCTGAGCAGGGGATTCTAACAGATACGCAGTATTTT
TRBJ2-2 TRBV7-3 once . CASSLQQGGDTGELFF TGTGCCAGCAGCTTACAGCAGGGGGGTGACACCGGGGAGCTGTTTTTT
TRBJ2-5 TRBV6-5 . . CASSYSIQGERYF TGTGCCAGCAGTTACTCGATCCAGGGAGAACGGTACTTC
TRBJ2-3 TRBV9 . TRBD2 CASSVALEAGGADTQYF TGTGCCAGCAGCGTAGCCCTAGAAGCGGGAGGGGCAGATACGCAGTATTTT
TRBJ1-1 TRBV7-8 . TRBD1 CASSQRQGNTEAFF TGTGCCAGCAGCCAGAGACAGGGGAACACTGAAGCTTTCTTT
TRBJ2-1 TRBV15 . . CATSRDGTQEQFF TGTGCCACCAGCAGAGATGGGACCCAAGAGCAGTTCTTC
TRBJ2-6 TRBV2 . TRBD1 CASSQDRANGANVLTF TGTGCCAGCAGTCAAGACAGGGCTAATGGGGCCAACGTCCTGACTTTC
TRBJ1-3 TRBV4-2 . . CASSTRDPRGERGNTIYF TGTGCCAGCAGCACCCGAGATCCGAGGGGCGAGAGGGGAAACACCATATATTTT
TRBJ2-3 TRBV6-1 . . CASSARQNTDTQYF TGTGCCAGCAGTGCCCGACAGAACACAGATACGCAGTATTTT
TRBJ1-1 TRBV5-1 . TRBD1 CASSFTTGGVTEAFF TGCGCCAGCAGTTTCACGACAGGGGGGGTGACTGAAGCTTTCTTT
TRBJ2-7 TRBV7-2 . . CASSLGPSGYEQYF TGTGCCAGCAGCTTAGGCCCCAGTGGATACGAGCAGTACTTC
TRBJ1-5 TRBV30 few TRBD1 CAWGVRQGTGNQPQHF TGTGCCTGGGGAGTCCGACAGGGAACCGGCAATCAGCCCCAGCATTTT
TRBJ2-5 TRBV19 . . CASSKVGPETQYF TGTGCCAGTAGTAAGGTAGGCCCGGAGACCCAGTACTTC
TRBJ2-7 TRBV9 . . CASSAQGPAVSEQYF TGTGCCAGCAGCGCCCAGGGGCCGGCGGTTAGCGAGCAGTACTTC
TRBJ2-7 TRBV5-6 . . CASSLIGVTTYEQYF TGTGCCAGCAGCTTGATCGGTGTCACTACCTACGAGCAGTACTTC